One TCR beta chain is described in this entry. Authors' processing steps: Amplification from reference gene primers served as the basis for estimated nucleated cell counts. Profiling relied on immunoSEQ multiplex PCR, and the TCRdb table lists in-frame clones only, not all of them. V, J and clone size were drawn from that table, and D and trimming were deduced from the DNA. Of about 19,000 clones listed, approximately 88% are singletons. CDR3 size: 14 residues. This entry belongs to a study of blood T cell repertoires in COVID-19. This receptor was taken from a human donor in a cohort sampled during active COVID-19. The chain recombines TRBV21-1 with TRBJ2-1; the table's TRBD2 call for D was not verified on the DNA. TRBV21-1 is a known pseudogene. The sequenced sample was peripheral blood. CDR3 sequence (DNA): TGTGCCAGCAGGGGACTAGCGGGAGACAATGAGCAGTTCTTC. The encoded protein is CASRGLAGDNEQFF.